This T cell receptor (beta chain) was recovered during a study of human T cells and chemical hapten exposure. Documented time point: patch test 3, about 24 weeks after DPC sensitization. Sample treatment: therapeutic diphenylcyclopropenone sensitization with weekly scalp DPC. V lost 1 base, J lost 1 base, and 7 bases stayed unmatched. Germline V gene sequence: CDR1 MGHRA, CDR2 YSYEKL. CDR3 length: 17 residues. TCRdb reprocessed the RACE reads with MiXCR, giving one entry per CDR3 protein. The table lists 100,000 or so distinct CDR3 sequences, less than 40% of them singletons, with roughly 2.5% in the top ten.

The sequence came from a middle-aged man with alopecia areata. Some clones in this sample may be carry-over from other donors' samples. Sequencing used whole blood, obtained in connection with sensitization to the hapten diphenylcyclopropenone (DPC). The J gene is TRBJ2-3, the V gene TRBV4-1, with 8 bases matching TRBD2. The CDR3 loop is CASSQGTATSGTDTQYF. The CDR3, as DNA: TGCGCCAGCAGCCAAGGGACCGCGACTAGCGGCACAGATACGCAGTATTTT.